This TCR beta chain was captured by sequencing in a study of blood T cell repertoires in COVID-19 (TCRdb year 2020). Some background on the complete study: Collaborator samples came from the United States, Italy and Spain and covered acute and convalescent phases of COVID-19. The repertoires were made available in a free public database intended to serve as a resource for research on the immune response to SARS-CoV-2. Samples came from the ongoing ImmuneRACE study (first 160 participants) plus 1,254 subjects from 6 global collaborators. Deeply sampled blood TCRbeta repertoires from subjects exposed to, actively infected with, or recovered from COVID-19 were included in the dataset. Where available, HLA class I and class II types were obtained from metadata supplied by the sample provider rather than from assay-based typing. The sample metadata nearly always contained a de-identified subject ID, COVID-19 status, age in years and sex. The material from the prospective study consisted of cDNA or gDNA derived from T cells, B-cell-depleted T cells, or PBMCs. The paper as a whole reports these results and caveats: Clinical and demographic metadata were provided uncurated, with the amount varying by source and participant.

In this sample, this clone turned up once. Its cognate antigen has yet to be identified. No base quality information exists; no much larger clone differs at one position. TCRbeta CDR3 regions were amplified from genomic DNA by means of the immunoSEQ Assay, a bias-controlled multiplex PCR. Per the source publication's procedure: The number of nucleated cells in each sample was estimated from the amplification of reference gene primers within the assay. To quantify the absolute abundance of each unique TCRbeta CDR3 rearrangement, sequence reads were collapsed and filtered. For each sample, productive Simpson clonality was calculated by taking the square root of Simpson's diversity index across productive rearrangements. The table comes from immuneACCESS by way of TCRdb, which keeps in-frame sequences with V and J called. Part of the clones is missing from these tables; in studies checked, under half for an unresolved V gene and the rest for unknown reasons. That table is the source of V, J and clone size, and D and trimming were worked out from the DNA. The sample table lists more than 85,000 clones, 85% to 90% of them with a count of one. Less than 4% of the sample rests with the top ten.

V loses 2 bases at its end and J loses 0 bases; junction bases beyond the gene matches: 2. Looking up the germline V gene yields CDR1 SGHRS and CDR2 YFSETQ. From cysteine to phenylalanine, the CDR3 is 15 amino acids long. Only the CDR3 DNA is retained, 45 bases long and in frame from the first base. Collaborating institutions collected whole blood in K2EDTA tubes following their own protocols. For TCRbeta analysis, collaborator samples were shipped as frozen whole blood, as isolated PBMCs, or as DNA extracted from either sample type. The sample taken for sequencing was peripheral blood. This receptor was obtained from a woman aged 50 to 65 with acute or convalescent COVID-19. The chain uses TRBV5-1 and TRBJ2-1, and 7 bases in between align with TRBD2. The DNA sequence is TGCGCCAGCAGCTTACAGCGGGACTCCTACAATGAGCAGTTCTTC. Its protein reads: CASSLQRDSYNEQFF.